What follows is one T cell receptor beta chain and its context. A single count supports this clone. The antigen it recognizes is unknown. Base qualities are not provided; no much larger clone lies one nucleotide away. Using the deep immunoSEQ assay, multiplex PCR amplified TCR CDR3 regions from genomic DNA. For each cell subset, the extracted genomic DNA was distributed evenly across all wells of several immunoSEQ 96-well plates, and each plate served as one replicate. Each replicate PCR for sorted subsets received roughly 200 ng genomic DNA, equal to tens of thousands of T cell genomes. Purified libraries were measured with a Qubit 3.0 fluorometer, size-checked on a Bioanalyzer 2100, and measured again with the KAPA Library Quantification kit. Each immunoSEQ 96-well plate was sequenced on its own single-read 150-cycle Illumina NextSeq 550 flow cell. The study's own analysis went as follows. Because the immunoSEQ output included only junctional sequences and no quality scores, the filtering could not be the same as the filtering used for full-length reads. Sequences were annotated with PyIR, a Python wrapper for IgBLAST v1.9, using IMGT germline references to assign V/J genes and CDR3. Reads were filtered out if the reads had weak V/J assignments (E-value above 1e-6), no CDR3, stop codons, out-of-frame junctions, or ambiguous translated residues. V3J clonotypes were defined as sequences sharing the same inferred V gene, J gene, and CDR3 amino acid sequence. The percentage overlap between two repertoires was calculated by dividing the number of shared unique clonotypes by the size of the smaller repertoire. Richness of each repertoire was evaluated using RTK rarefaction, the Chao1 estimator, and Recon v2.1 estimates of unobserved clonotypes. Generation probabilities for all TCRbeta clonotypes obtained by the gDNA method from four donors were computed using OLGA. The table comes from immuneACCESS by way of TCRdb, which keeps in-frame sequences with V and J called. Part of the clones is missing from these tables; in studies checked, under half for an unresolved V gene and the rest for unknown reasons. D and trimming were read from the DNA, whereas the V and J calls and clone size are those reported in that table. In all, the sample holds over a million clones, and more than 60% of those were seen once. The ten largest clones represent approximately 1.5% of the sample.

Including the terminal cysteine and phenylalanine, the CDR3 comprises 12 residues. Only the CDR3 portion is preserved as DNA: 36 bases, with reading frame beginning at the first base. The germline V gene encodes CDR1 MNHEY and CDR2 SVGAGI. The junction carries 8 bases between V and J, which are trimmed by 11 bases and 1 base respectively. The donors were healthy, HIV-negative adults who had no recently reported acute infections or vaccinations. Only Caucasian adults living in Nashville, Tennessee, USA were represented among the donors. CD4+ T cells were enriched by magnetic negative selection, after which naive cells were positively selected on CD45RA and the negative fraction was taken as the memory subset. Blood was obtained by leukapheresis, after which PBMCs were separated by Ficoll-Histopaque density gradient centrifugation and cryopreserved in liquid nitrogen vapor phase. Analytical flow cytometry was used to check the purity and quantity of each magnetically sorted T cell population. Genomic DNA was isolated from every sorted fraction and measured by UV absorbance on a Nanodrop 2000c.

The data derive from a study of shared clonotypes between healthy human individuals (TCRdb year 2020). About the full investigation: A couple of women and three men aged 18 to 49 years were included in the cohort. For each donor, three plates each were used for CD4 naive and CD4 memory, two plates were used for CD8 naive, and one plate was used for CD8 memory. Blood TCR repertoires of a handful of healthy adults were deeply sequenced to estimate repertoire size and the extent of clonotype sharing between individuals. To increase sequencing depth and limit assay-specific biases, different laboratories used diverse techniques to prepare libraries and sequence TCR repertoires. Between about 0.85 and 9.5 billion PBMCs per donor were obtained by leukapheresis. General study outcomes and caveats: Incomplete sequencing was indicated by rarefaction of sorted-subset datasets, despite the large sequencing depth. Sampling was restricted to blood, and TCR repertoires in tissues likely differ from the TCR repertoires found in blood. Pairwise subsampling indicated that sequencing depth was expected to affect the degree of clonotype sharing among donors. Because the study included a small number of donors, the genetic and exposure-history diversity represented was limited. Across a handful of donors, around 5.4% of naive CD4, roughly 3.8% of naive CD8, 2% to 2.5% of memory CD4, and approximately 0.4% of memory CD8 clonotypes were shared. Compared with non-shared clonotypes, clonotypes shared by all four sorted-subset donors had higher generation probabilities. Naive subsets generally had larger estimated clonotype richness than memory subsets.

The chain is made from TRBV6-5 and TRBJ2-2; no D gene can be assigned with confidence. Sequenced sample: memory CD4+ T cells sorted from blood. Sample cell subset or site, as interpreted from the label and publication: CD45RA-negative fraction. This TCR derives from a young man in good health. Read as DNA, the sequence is TGTGCCGCGGCTGAGAACACCGGGGAGCTGTTTTTT. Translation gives CAAAENTGELFF.